The source of this T cell receptor (beta chain) is a study of blood T cell repertoires in COVID-19. Sequencing used immunoSEQ multiplex PCR; TCRdb keeps in-frame clones, though not all of them. The sample includes some 360,000 clones, around 87% of them seen just once. This clonotype was obtained from a woman aged 60-75 years with COVID-19, enrolled during active disease. Specimen: peripheral blood.

The CDR3 loop is CASSRFGASYNEQFF. The CDR3 DNA reads TGCGCCAGCAGCCGTTTTGGGGCGTCCTACAATGAGCAGTTCTTC. The chain combines TRBV5-1 with TRBJ2-1; D may be TRBD1 (5 bases). This CDR3 has 15 residues. V dropped 4 bases and J dropped 1 base, with 12 bases sitting between them. Germline V gene data show CDR1 as SGHRS and CDR2 as YFSETQ. The whole variable domain, remainder taken from reference TRBV5-1 and TRBJ2-1, is KAGVTQTPRYLIKTRGQQVTLSCSPISGHRSVSWYQQTPGQGLQFLFEYFSETQRNKGNFPGRFSGRQFSNSRSEMNVSTLELGDSALYLCASSRFGASYNEQFFGPGTRLTVL.